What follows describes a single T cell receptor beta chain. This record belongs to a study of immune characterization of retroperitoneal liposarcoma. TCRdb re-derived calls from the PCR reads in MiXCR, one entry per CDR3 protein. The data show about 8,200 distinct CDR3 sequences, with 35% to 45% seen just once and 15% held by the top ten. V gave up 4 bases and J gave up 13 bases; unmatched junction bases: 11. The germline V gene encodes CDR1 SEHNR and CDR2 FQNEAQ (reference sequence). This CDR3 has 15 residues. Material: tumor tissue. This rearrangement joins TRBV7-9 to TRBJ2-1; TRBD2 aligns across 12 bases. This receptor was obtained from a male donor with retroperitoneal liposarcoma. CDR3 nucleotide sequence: TGTGCCAGCAGCTACGGACTAGCGGGGCAAGAGACCCAGTTCTTC. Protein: CASSYGLAGQETQFF.